This TCR beta chain was sequenced during a study of blood T cell repertoires in COVID-19. In the study overall: Acute and convalescent COVID-19 samples came from the United States, Italy and Spain. PBMCs, B-cell-depleted T cells, or T cells were the source of the cDNA or gDNA that made up the material.

Authors' processing steps: Cell counts per sample came from amplifying reference gene primers. Measured with immunoSEQ multiplex PCR; TCRdb has only the in-frame clones, and not every one. From that table come the V and J calls and clone size; the DNA was used to work out D and trimming. The table has 160,000 or so clones, roughly 88% seen once; the top ten hold 2% to 3%. With V trimmed by 4 bases and J by 11 bases, 9 bases remained unmatched. The CDR3 runs 14 residues. Germline CDR1 MNHEY, CDR2 SVGAGI. The receptor's source is a young man with acute or convalescent COVID-19. This chain uses TRBV6-5 with TRBJ1-1; 11 bases line up with TRBD1. Sequencing was carried out using peripheral blood. The CDR3 loop is CASSLLDRGLVAFF. In nucleotides, the CDR3 is TGTGCCAGCAGTTTACTGGACAGGGGGCTGGTGGCTTTCTTT.